The entry below describes one T cell receptor beta chain. Measured with immunoSEQ multiplex PCR; TCRdb has only the in-frame clones, and not every one. The table records tens of thousands of clones, approximately 95% of them present only once. These data are taken from a study of OX40 agonist ivuxolimab in advanced cancers. Looking at the study overall: Patient treatment consisted of intravenous ivuxolimab administration every 2 weeks at 0.01 to 10 mg/kg. Three dose-escalation patients had partial responses: one with hepatocellular carcinoma and two with cutaneous melanoma.

Per germline, CDR1 LGHNA and CDR2 YNFKEQ. Trimming stripped 5 bases from V and 2 bases from J, with 10 bases between. This CDR3 has 13 residues. The input for sequencing was CD4+ or CD8+ T cells sorted from blood, taken in a trial of the OX40 agonist ivuxolimab. The TCR was taken from an adult with an advanced solid tumor such as melanoma, head and neck, liver or kidney cancer. J is TRBJ2-7 and V is TRBV4-2; D assignment may be TRBD1 or TRBD2 (5 bases each). The CDR3 spells CASSVGVTYEQYF. The CDR3 nucleotides are TGTGCCAGCAGCGTGGGGGTCACCTACGAGCAGTACTTC.